A selection of T cell receptor beta chains follows, all from one sample in a study of STAT5B mutations in CD4+ large granular lymphocyte leukemia. TCRdb keeps only in-frame clones here, not all; method: immunoSEQ multiplex PCR. This sample has about 10,000 clones, with roughly 80% found just once. The sample taken for sequencing was PBMCs. The receptor source for this set is a man in his 60s with CD4+ T-cell large granular lymphocyte leukemia. Each CDR3 is given with its conserved first and last residue. The D gene is left open where the match is weak. A clone size is listed for some rows: how often the clone was seen (once, few, many), or a class if it is expanded.

d_call clone_size j_call v_call cdr3_nt cdr3_aa
NA few TRBJ2-7 TRBV4-3 TGCGCCAGCAGCCCCCTGCCGGGATACGAGCAGTACTTC CASSPLPGYEQYF
NA NA TRBJ2-7 TRBV27 TGTGCCAGCAGCGTACAGGGCTACGAGCAGTACTTC CASSVQGYEQYF
TRBD1 few TRBJ1-1 TRBV5-1 TGCGCCAGCAGCTTGTGGGGGACAGTGAACACTGAAGCTTTCTTT CASSLWGTVNTEAFF
NA NA TRBJ2-6 TRBV15 TGTGCCACCAGCAGAGATCCTACGGGACGGACCGGGGCCAACGTCCTGACTTTC CATSRDPTGRTGANVLTF
NA once TRBJ2-2 TRBV7-3 TGTGCCAGCAGCTTGGAGGGGGCCTCGAACACCGGGGAGCTGTTTTTT CASSLEGASNTGELFF
NA NA TRBJ2-7 TRBV6-1 TGTGCCAGCATGTACGGTGGAAGCTCCTACGAGCAGTACTTC CASMYGGSSYEQYF
TRBD1 few TRBJ1-2 TRBV19 TGTGCCAGTACTCCCGGGACAGGGTTAGAAGGCTACACCTTC CASTPGTGLEGYTF
NA NA TRBJ1-5 TRBV5-5 TGTGCCAGCAGCTTTTTTTGGGACACTAGCAATCAGCCCCAGCATTTT CASSFFWDTSNQPQHF
TRBD2 NA TRBJ2-1 TRBV4-1 TGCGCCAGCAGCCAAGAAGGGAGCGGGGGGAGAAGTTTCTTC CASSQEGSGGRSFF
NA NA TRBJ1-5 TRBV19 TGTGCCAGTAGCGCGGCTTATAGCAATCAGCCCCAGCATTTT CASSAAYSNQPQHF
TRBD1 NA TRBJ1-2 TRBV29-1 TGCAGCGTTGCAACGGGGACAGGGGGCACCTATGGCTACACCTTC CSVATGTGGTYGYTF
NA NA TRBJ2-5 TRBV30 TGTGCCTGGAGTGTAGGCAGGGAGGTGGAGACCCAGTACTTC CAWSVGREVETQYF
NA NA TRBJ1-2 TRBV6-6 TGTGCCAGCATCTCCGGTACCCAGGGATATGGCTACACCTTC CASISGTQGYGYTF
NA NA TRBJ2-7 TRBV28 TGTGCCAGCAGTTTAGCGGCAGGGCGGGACGAGCAGTACTTC CASSLAAGRDEQYF
NA NA TRBJ2-7 TRBV5-4 TGTGCCAGCAGCTTGGGCCGGGATAGCTCCTACGAGCAGTACTTC CASSLGRDSSYEQYF
TRBD2 once TRBJ2-7 TRBV5-6 TGTGCCAGCAGCTTGGGGCTAGCGGAACTCTACGAGCAGTACTTC CASSLGLAELYEQYF
NA NA TRBJ2-3 TRBV19 TGTGCCAGTAGTATAGGGGCAGCAGGGGATACGCAGTATTTT CASSIGAAGDTQYF
TRBD1 NA TRBJ1-5 TRBV5-5 TGTGCCAGCAGTCAGGGGGTCGGTCAGCCCCAGCATTTT CASSQGVGQPQHF
NA NA TRBJ1-2 TRBV10-3 TGTGCCATCAGCCCTATTGAGGAGGAGGGCTACACCTTC CAISPIEEEGYTF
TRBD1 few TRBJ2-7 TRBV4-1 TGCGCCAGCAGCCAAGTTCTACAGGGGGCTGACTACGAGCAGTACTTC CASSQVLQGADYEQYF
NA NA TRBJ2-3 TRBV2 TGTGCCAGCAGTGAACTTGGGTTTGGCTTGGCAGATACGCAGTATTTT CASSELGFGLADTQYF
NA NA TRBJ2-7 TRBV5-1 TGCGCCAGCAGCCCGGGGCCACGGGTGGCCTACGAGCAGTACTTC CASSPGPRVAYEQYF
TRBD2 NA TRBJ2-7 TRBV10-1 TGCGCCAGCAGTCGGACGGCCCGGGGGGACGAGCAGTACTTC CASSRTARGDEQYF
TRBD2 NA TRBJ2-5 TRBV7-3 TGTGCCAGCAGCCCTCCGAGGACTAGCGGCCAGGAGACCCAGTACTTC CASSPPRTSGQETQYF
NA NA TRBJ2-3 TRBV2 TGTGCCAGCAGGGCTAGGGACTTCGCCGCCGATACGCAGTATTTT CASRARDFAADTQYF
TRBD1 once TRBJ1-1 TRBV6-4 TGTGCCAGCAGCAAGACAGGGGGCCACACTGAAGCTTTCTTT CASSKTGGHTEAFF
NA few TRBJ1-4 TRBV30 TGTGCCTGGAACCGGGGAGGGAATGAAAAACTGTTTTTT CAWNRGGNEKLFF
NA few TRBJ2-7 TRBV19 TGTGCCAGCCATCGCGGGGCGGGAAATGCCTACGAGCAGTACTTC CASHRGAGNAYEQYF
TRBD2 NA TRBJ2-5 TRBV7-2 TGTGCCAGCAGCTTGGGGCCGGGACTAGGGCAAGAGACCCAGTACTTC CASSLGPGLGQETQYF
NA NA TRBJ2-7 TRBV5-4 TGTGCCAGCAGCTTGGGTGGGAGCTCCTACGAGCAGTACTTC CASSLGGSSYEQYF
TRBD1 NA TRBJ1-2 TRBV13 TGTGCCAGCAGTTTCCAGGGGGCGCTTGGCTACACCTTC CASSFQGALGYTF
NA NA TRBJ1-3 TRBV4-1 TGCGCCAGCAGCCAAGATGGGGGCCGGACTGGAAACACCATATATTTT CASSQDGGRTGNTIYF
TRBD1 NA TRBJ2-2 TRBV4-3 TGCGCCAGCAGCCAAGATCGGGCGGCAGGAAGCTGGACAGGGTCCAACACCGGGGAGCTGTTTTTT CASSQDRAAGSWTGSNTGELFF
TRBD1 NA TRBJ1-2 TRBV7-8 TGTGCCAGCAGCGCCCGACAGGGAAACTATGGCTACACCTTC CASSARQGNYGYTF
TRBD2 NA TRBJ2-3 TRBV27 TGTGCCAGCAGTTTTTTAAAGGCGGGAGGGCCGACAGATACGCAGTATTTT CASSFLKAGGPTDTQYF
NA NA TRBJ2-7 TRBV30 TGTGCCTGGAACCCCGGGGGCGCGAATCACGAGCAGTACTTC CAWNPGGANHEQYF
NA NA TRBJ2-2 TRBV2 TGTGCCAGCAGCCTACGTCATAACACCGGGGAGCTGTTTTTT CASSLRHNTGELFF
TRBD1 NA TRBJ2-7 TRBV19 TGTGCCAGTAGTATAGATCCAGGGACAGCTATCTACGAGCAGTACTTC CASSIDPGTAIYEQYF
NA NA TRBJ1-1 TRBV30 TGTGCCTGGAGTGAGGGGCAGCTGAACACTGAAGCTTTCTTT CAWSEGQLNTEAFF
TRBD2 NA TRBJ2-1 TRBV29-1 TGCAGCGTGGAAGGGACTAGCGGGAGGGCCCGGAATGAGCAGTTCTTC CSVEGTSGRARNEQFF
TRBD2 few TRBJ2-7 TRBV7-8 TGTGCCAGCAGCCCGCCTGCGGGGGACGAGCAGTACTTC CASSPPAGDEQYF
TRBD1 NA TRBJ2-2 TRBV6-5 TGTGCCAGCAACCAGGGGGAGACCGGGGAGCTGTTTTTT CASNQGETGELFF
NA NA TRBJ2-3 TRBV28 TGTGCCAGCAGCAGAGGGGGCACAGATACGCAGTATTTT CASSRGGTDTQYF
NA NA TRBJ2-1 TRBV9 TGTGCCAGCAGCGTAGTTGGCGGCTCCTACAATGAGCAGTTCTTC CASSVVGGSYNEQFF
TRBD1 NA TRBJ1-2 TRBV5-1 TGCGCCAGCAGCTTGGAGCGGGCGGACAGGGGCTACACCTTC CASSLERADRGYTF
NA NA TRBJ2-1 TRBV7-3 TGTGCCAGCAGCGCCATGAGAGGGTCCTCCTACAATGAGCAGTTCTTC CASSAMRGSSYNEQFF
TRBD2 few TRBJ2-1 TRBV6-4 TGTGCCAGCAGTGCCGGGACTAACAATGAGCAGTTCTTC CASSAGTNNEQFF
NA NA TRBJ2-2 TRBV7-8 TGTGCCTCACACGGGCCCTCTGATGGGAGATTAAGGACCGGGGAGCTGTTTTTT CASHGPSDGRLRTGELFF
NA NA TRBJ2-3 TRBV29-1 TGCAGCGTTGAAGGGTCCGGCACAGATACGCAGTATTTT CSVEGSGTDTQYF
NA NA TRBJ1-5 TRBV5-1 TGCGCCAGCAGCTTGAAATCGGATCAGCCCCAGCATTTT CASSLKSDQPQHF